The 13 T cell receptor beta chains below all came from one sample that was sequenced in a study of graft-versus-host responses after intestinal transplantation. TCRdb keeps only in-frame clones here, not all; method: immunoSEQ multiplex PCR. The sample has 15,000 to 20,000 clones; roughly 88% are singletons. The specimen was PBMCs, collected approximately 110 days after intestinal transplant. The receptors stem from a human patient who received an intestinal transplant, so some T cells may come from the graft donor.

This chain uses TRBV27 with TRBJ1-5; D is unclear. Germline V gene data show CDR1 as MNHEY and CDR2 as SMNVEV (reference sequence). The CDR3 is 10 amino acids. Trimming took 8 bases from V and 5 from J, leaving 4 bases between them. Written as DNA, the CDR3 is TGTGCCAGCGGTTATCAGCCCCAGCATTTT. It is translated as CASGYQPQHF.

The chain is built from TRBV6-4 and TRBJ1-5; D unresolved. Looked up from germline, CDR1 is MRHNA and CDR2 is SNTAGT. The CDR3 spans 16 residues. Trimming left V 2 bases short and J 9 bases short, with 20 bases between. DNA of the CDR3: TGTGCCAGCAGTGACCCGGACCGGGTCCTACTCGGGCCCCAGCATTTT. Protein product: CASSDPDRVLLGPQHF.

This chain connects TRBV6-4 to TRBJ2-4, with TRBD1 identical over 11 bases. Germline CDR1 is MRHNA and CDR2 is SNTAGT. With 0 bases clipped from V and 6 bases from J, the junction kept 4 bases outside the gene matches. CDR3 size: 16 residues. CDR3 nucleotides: TGTGCCAGCAGTGACTCCGGACAGGGGGCGGGAAACATTCAGTACTTC. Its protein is CASSDSGQGAGNIQYF.

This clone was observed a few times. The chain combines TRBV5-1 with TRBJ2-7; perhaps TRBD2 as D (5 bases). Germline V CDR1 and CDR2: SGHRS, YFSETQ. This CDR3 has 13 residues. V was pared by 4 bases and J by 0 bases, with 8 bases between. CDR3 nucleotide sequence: TGCGCCAGCAGCCCGACTATCTCCTACGAGCAGTACTTC. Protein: CASSPTISYEQYF.

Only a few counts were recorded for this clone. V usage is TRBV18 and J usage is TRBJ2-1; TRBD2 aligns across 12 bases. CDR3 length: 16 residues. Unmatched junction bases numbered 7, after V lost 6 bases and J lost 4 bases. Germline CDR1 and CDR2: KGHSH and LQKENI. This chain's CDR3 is CASSDRTSGIYNEQFF. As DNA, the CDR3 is TGTGCCAGCTCCGACCGGACTAGCGGGATATACAATGAGCAGTTCTTC.

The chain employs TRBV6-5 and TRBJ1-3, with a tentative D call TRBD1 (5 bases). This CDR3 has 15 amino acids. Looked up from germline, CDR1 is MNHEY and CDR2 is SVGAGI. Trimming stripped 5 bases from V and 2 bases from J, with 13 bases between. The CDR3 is CASSRSGGAGNTIYF. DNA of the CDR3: TGTGCCAGCAGTCGTTCTGGGGGGGCTGGAAACACCATATATTTT.

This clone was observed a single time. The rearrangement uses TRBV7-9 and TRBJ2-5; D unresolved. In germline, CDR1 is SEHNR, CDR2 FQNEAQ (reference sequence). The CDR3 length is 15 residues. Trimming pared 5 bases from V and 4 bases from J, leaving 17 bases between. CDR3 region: CASSQLRRRPETQYF. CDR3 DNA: TGTGCCAGCAGCCAACTTAGGCGGAGACCAGAGACCCAGTACTTC.

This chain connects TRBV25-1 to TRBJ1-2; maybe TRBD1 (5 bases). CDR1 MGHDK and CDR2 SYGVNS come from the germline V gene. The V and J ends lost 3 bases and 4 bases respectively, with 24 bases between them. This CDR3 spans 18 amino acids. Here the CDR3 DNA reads TGTGCCAGCAGTGAGGGGCAGGTCATCCGAGGGTCCTTCTATGGCTACACCTTC. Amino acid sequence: CASSEGQVIRGSFYGYTF.

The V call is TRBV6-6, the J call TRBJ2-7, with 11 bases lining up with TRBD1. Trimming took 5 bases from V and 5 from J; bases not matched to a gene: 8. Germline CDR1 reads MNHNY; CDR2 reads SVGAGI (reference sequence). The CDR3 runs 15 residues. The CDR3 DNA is TGTGCCAGCAGTCGATCCGGGACAGGGGGGAACGAGCAGTACTTC. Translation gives CASSRSGTGGNEQYF.

CDR3 residues: CAWSTSASSYEQYF. The CDR3 DNA reads as TGTGCCTGGAGTACTAGCGCTAGCTCCTACGAGCAGTACTTC. The chain has TRBV30 and TRBJ2-7; 7 bases map to TRBD2. The CDR3 contains 14 residues. Per the germline V gene, CDR1 is GTSNPN and CDR2 is SVGIG (reference sequence). J was trimmed by 0 bases and V by 2 bases; bases with no gene match: 4.

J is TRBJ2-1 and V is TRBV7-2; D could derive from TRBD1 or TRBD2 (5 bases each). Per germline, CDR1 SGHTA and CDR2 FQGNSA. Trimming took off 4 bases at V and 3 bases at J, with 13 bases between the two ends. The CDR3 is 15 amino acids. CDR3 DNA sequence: TGTGCCAGCAGCTCGAACGGTGGGGGCTACAATGAGCAGTTCTTC. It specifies CASSSNGGGYNEQFF.

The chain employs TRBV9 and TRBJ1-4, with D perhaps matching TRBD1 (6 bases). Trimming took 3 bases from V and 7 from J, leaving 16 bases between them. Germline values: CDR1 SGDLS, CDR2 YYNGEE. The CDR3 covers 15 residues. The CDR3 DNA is TGTGCCAGCAGCGGAACAGGGAGCTGGGGTGAAAAACTGTTTTTT. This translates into CASSGTGSWGEKLFF.

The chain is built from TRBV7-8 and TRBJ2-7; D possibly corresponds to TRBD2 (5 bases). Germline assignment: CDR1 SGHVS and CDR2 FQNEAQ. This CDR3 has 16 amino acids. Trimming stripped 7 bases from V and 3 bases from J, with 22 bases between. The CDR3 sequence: CASTPVNQFEGYEQYF. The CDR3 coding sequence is TGTGCCAGCACCCCTGTTAACCAGTTTGAGGGCTACGAGCAGTACTTC. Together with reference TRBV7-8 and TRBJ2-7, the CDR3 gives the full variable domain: GAGVSQSPRYKVAKRGQDVALRCDPISGHVSLFWYQQALGQGPEFLTYFQNEAQLDKSGLPSDRFFAERPEGSVSTLKIQRTQQEDSAVYLCASTPVNQFEGYEQYFGPGTRLTVT.